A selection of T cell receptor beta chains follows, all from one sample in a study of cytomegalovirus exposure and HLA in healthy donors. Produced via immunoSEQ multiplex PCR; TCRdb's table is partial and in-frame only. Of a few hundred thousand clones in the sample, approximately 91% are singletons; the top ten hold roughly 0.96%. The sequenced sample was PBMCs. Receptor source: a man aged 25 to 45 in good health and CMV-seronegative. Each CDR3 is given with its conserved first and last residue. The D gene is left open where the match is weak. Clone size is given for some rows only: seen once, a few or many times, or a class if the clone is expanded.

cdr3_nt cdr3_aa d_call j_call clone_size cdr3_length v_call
TGTGCCAGCAGCGTCAGGGGCATGGATCACACTGAAGCTTTCTTT CASSVRGMDHTEAFF . TRBJ1-1 . 15 TRBV9
TGTGCCAGCAGCACTGGGGGGTTGGGTAATTCACCCCTCCACTTT CASSTGGLGNSPLHF . TRBJ1-6 . 15 TRBV6-5
TGTGCCAGTAGTAAGGGACATATAAAACAGCCCCAGCATTTT CASSKGHIKQPQHF . TRBJ1-5 . 14 TRBV19
TGTGCCAGCAGTGATGGGACAGGGGTCCCCTCTGGGGCCAACGTCCTGACTTTC CASSDGTGVPSGANVLTF TRBD1 TRBJ2-6 . 18 TRBV25-1
TGTGCCAGCAGCTTAACGGACAGGGGTCAGCCCCAGCATTTT CASSLTDRGQPQHF TRBD1 TRBJ1-5 . 14 TRBV11-2
TGTGCCAGCAGCTCCGCGTCCGGGGAGCTGTTTTTT CASSSASGELFF . TRBJ2-2 . 12 TRBV11-3
TGTGCCAGCAGCGGACAGCTTCGGGCCCAGTACTTC CASSGQLRAQYF . TRBJ2-5 few 12 TRBV7-9
TGTGCCAGCAGCTCAGAACTAGCGGGGGGGCAGAAAGAGCAGTTCTTC CASSSELAGGQKEQFF TRBD2 TRBJ2-1 . 16 TRBV7-9
TGTGCCAGCAGCCCCCGGGGGGACACTGAAGCTTTCTTT CASSPRGDTEAFF . TRBJ1-1 . 13 TRBV7-9
TGTGCCAGCAGCGAAGAGCCCGGGGGCTATGGCTACACCTTC CASSEEPGGYGYTF . TRBJ1-2 once 14 TRBV7-8
TGTGCCAGTAGTACCGGTCCCGGGTGGGACAATGAGCAGTTCTTC CASSTGPGWDNEQFF . TRBJ2-1 . 15 TRBV19
TGTGCCAGCGGGGCTAAGGTTGATGGCTACACCTTC CASGAKVDGYTF . TRBJ1-2 . 12 TRBV9
TGTGCCAGCAGCTTAAGGGGCGTCACAGATACGCAGTATTTT CASSLRGVTDTQYF . TRBJ2-3 . 14 TRBV11-2
TGCGCCAGCAGCTTGCCAGCGGGGGGGCCTGGCACCGGGGAGCTGTTTTTT CASSLPAGGPGTGELFF TRBD2 TRBJ2-2 . 17 TRBV5-1
TGTGCCAGCAGCGTAAACCCCACAGGGGTGAGGGGTGGCTACACCTTC CASSVNPTGVRGGYTF TRBD1 TRBJ1-2 once 16 TRBV6-4
TGTGCCAGCAGTTTAAATGACGGGTCGAATCAGCCCCAGCATTTT CASSLNDGSNQPQHF . TRBJ1-5 once 15 TRBV27
TGTGCCAGCAGATCTAGACAGGACCGAATGAACACTGAAGCTTTCTTT CASRSRQDRMNTEAFF . TRBJ1-1 few 16 TRBV7-2
TGTGCCATCACGGGGGGCTGGAACACTGAAGCTTTCTTT CAITGGWNTEAFF . TRBJ1-1 once 13 TRBV10-3
TGTGCCAGCTCACCCCGGGGCGACAGGGAAAAAGGCGGCTACACCTTC CASSPRGDREKGGYTF TRBD1 TRBJ1-2 . 16 TRBV18
TGTGCCAGCAGTGGGACTAGCGGGGGGCTTCACGAGCAGTACTTC CASSGTSGGLHEQYF TRBD2 TRBJ2-7 few 15 TRBV7-9
TGTGCCAGTAGTGACCGGGACAGGGGGCGGACCGGGGAGCTGTTTTTT CASSDRDRGRTGELFF TRBD1 TRBJ2-2 . 16 TRBV19
TGTGCCAGCAGCTTAGATCTAGGGGGTGACACAGATACGCAGTATTTT CASSLDLGGDTDTQYF . TRBJ2-3 . 16 TRBV11-2
TGTGCCAGCAGCTTAGATCAAGGGGGCAATCAGCCCCAGCATTTT CASSLDQGGNQPQHF . TRBJ1-5 . 15 TRBV11-2
TGTGCCATCAGTGTTGGAGACCGCCCCACAGATACGCAGTATTTT CAISVGDRPTDTQYF . TRBJ2-3 . 15 TRBV10-3
TGCAGCGTTGAAGAAGGGGCGGAGAACTATGGCTACACCTTC CSVEEGAENYGYTF . TRBJ1-2 . 14 TRBV29-1
TGTGCCAGCAGCTTGGAATATAGCACAGATACGCAGTATTTT CASSLEYSTDTQYF . TRBJ2-3 . 14 TRBV5-4
TGTGCCACCAGCAGAGTCATAGACAGTCACACAGATACGCAGTATTTT CATSRVIDSHTDTQYF . TRBJ2-3 . 16 TRBV15
TGTGCCAGCAGCCAAGATACAGAAAATAATTCACCCCTCCACTTT CASSQDTENNSPLHF . TRBJ1-6 . 15 TRBV14
TGTGCCTGGAGTGTAGGGACAGGGGGCCTGGATACGCAGTATTTT CAWSVGTGGLDTQYF TRBD1 TRBJ2-3 . 15 TRBV30
TGTGCCAGCAGCTCCCCTCAGGGGGCCCCTGGGGCCAACGTCCTGACTTTC CASSSPQGAPGANVLTF TRBD1 TRBJ2-6 . 17 TRBV7-9
TGTGCCAGCAGTTTAAACAGTGCAACTAATGAAAAACTGTTTTTT CASSLNSATNEKLFF . TRBJ1-4 . 15 TRBV27
TGTGCCAGCAGCGTAACAGGGGCCAACGTCCTGACTTTC CASSVTGANVLTF . TRBJ2-6 . 13 TRBV9
TGTGCCAGCAGCTCCCGGGACAGGGGAAAGGCTGAAGCTTTCTTT CASSSRDRGKAEAFF TRBD1 TRBJ1-1 . 15 TRBV7-9
TGCGCCAGCAGTGTTAACCAGCTGGGACAGGGAAGCGAGCAGTACTTC CASSVNQLGQGSEQYF TRBD1 TRBJ2-7 . 16 TRBV10-1
TGCGCCAGCAGCCTCCGGGGGGGAGCCACCGGGGAGCTGTTTTTT CASSLRGGATGELFF TRBD2 TRBJ2-2 . 15 TRBV4-1
TGTGCCAGCAGCTTAGACAGGGCCGCCGGGGAGCTGTTTTTT CASSLDRAAGELFF . TRBJ2-2 . 14 TRBV11-3